The 21 T cell receptor beta chains given below trace back to one sample, sequenced in a study of blood T cell repertoires in COVID-19. Here immunoSEQ multiplex PCR was the method, and the copy in TCRdb shows in-frame clones only, minus some. The table records over 95,000 clones, about 88% of them present only once. Sequenced input: peripheral blood. The receptor set was obtained from an older woman who had recovered from COVID-19.

The count of this clone is one. The chain is built from TRBV6-2 or TRBV6-3 and TRBJ2-7, with a possible D match to TRBD1 (7 bases). V lost 4 bases and J 6 bases, leaving 16 bases between the germline ends. Germline loops: CDR1 MNHEY, CDR2 SVGEGT. The CDR3 sequence is 14 residues long. The CDR3 DNA is TGTGCCAGCAGTTCGGCAGGGGGGAACCCCGAGCAGTACTTC. This codes for CASSSAGGNPEQYF.

This clone occurred many times. The chain is built from TRBV2 and TRBJ2-7; 9 positions agree with TRBD1. J was trimmed by 5 bases and V by 6 bases; bases with no gene match: 8. The CDR3 totals 14 residues. The germline V gene has CDR1 SNHLY and CDR2 FYNNEI. The CDR3 sequence: CASSGDRVGNEQYF. The CDR3 DNA follows: TGTGCCAGCAGCGGGGACAGGGTCGGGAACGAGCAGTACTTC.

The V and J genes are TRBV6-5 and TRBJ2-1; the D is unclear. Germline CDR1 is MNHEY and CDR2 is SVGAGI. The CDR3 sequence is 15 residues long. V was trimmed by 5 bases and J by 7 bases, leaving 18 bases between them. CDR3: CASSPTPNYGNEQFF. The CDR3 bases are TGTGCCAGCAGTCCGACTCCGAACTACGGGAATGAGCAGTTCTTC.

This clone was seen only once. This chain joins TRBV5-4 and TRBJ1-1; 8 positions agree with TRBD1. In germline, CDR1 is SGHNT, CDR2 YYREEE (reference sequence). The J segment lost 7 bases and the V segment lost 0 bases, leaving 5 bases of the junction unmatched. This CDR3 has 14 residues. The CDR3 DNA sequence: TGTGCCAGCAGCTTGGGACAGGGGCAGGATGAAGCTTTCTTT. It is translated as CASSLGQGQDEAFF.

The chain couples TRBV5-4 to TRBJ2-1; 10 bases are a match to TRBD2. J was trimmed by 9 bases and V by 4 bases; bases with no gene match: 10. Germline CDR1 is SGHNT and CDR2 is YYREEE (reference sequence). The CDR3 spans 15 residues. The CDR3 coding sequence is TGTGCCAGCAGCCTACCAGCGGGGGGGCTAAGTGAGCAGTTCTTC. It encodes CASSLPAGGLSEQFF.

The CDR3 is CASSPTQGAYEQYF. The DNA for the CDR3 is TGTGCCAGCTCACCAACCCAGGGGGCCTACGAGCAGTACTTC. The chain has TRBV18 and TRBJ2-7; TRBD1 matches 7 bases. The V segment lost 2 bases and the J segment 2 bases; nucleotides outside the gene matches: 3. The CDR3 covers 14 residues. CDR1 KGHSH and CDR2 LQKENI come from the germline V gene. The full variable domain, in which reference TRBV18 and TRBJ2-7 provide the parts outside the CDR3, is NAGVMQNPRHLVRRRGQEARLRCSPMKGHSHVYWYRQLPEEGLKFMVYLQKENIIDESGMPKERFSAEFPKEGPSILRIQQVVRGDSAAYFCASSPTQGAYEQYFGPGTRLTVT.

The chain combines TRBV14 with TRBJ1-2; the D gene is possibly TRBD1 (5 bases). CDR3 length equals 12 residues. Germline CDR1 SGHDN, CDR2 FVKESK. V shed 3 bases and J shed 7 bases, with 9 bases lying between them. In nucleotides, the CDR3 is TGTGCCAGCAGCCACCGGAGGGGTGGCTACACCTTC. This translates into CASSHRRGGYTF.

The CDR3 DNA is TGTGCCAGCAGCTTGATCGGGGGGACTGAAGCTTTCTTT. As protein: CASSLIGGTEAFF. The rearrangement joins TRBV5-5 to TRBJ1-1; D perhaps matches TRBD1 (5 bases). CDR1 and CDR2 (germline): SGHKS, YYEKEE (reference sequence). Trimming pared 1 base from V and 5 bases from J, leaving 9 bases between. The CDR3 loop spans 13 amino acids.

CDR3 residues: CASSRGQGSSYEQYF. The CDR3, as DNA: TGCGCCAGCAGCCGCGGACAGGGGAGCTCCTACGAGCAGTACTTC. This sequence joins TRBV4-1 and TRBJ2-7; 9 bases are a match to TRBD1. Germline V lookup: CDR1 MGHRA, CDR2 YSYEKL. The CDR3 is 15 residues long. V was pared by 4 bases and J by 0 bases, with 4 bases of the junction left unmatched.

V usage is TRBV7-2 and J usage is TRBJ2-5, with 10 bases fitting TRBD2. Unmatched junction bases numbered 7, after V lost 1 base and J lost 5 bases. Germline V gene sequence: CDR1 SGHTA, CDR2 FQGNSA. This CDR3 is built from 16 residues. CDR3 nucleotide sequence: TGTGCCAGCAGCTTAGTGGCCCTAGCGGGGGTGGAGACCCAGTACTTC. Its translation is CASSLVALAGVETQYF.

The table lists this clone with a count of one. The chain is built from TRBV28 and TRBJ2-7; 13 bases agree with TRBD2. Germline lookup yields CDR1 MDHEN and CDR2 SYDVKM. The V gene end was trimmed by 4 bases and the J gene end by 6 bases; junction bases not matched to a gene: 6. The CDR3 contains 15 residues. CDR3 DNA: TGTGCCAGCAGTTCTAAACTAGCGGGAGGGGGCGAGCAGTACTTC. Translated, it gives CASSSKLAGGGEQYF.

This clone was detected only once. The chain combines TRBV23-1 with TRBJ2-7, with 10 bases identical to TRBD1. TRBV23-1 is treated as an ORF (open reading frame) with a function not yet certain. The CDR3 runs to 15 residues. With V trimmed by 6 bases and J by 0 bases, 5 bases remained unmatched. The CDR3 sequence is CASSTGTGVSYEQYF. The CDR3 coding sequence is TGCGCCAGCAGCACCGGGACAGGGGTCTCCTACGAGCAGTACTTC.

This clone was observed once. This sequence joins TRBV2 and TRBJ2-4, with D tentatively TRBD2 (5 bases). Trimming cost V 9 bases and J 9 bases, with 18 bases left between them. Germline assignment: CDR1 SNHLY and CDR2 FYNNEI. The CDR3 runs 13 residues. Written as DNA, the CDR3 is TGTGCCAGTACGCCGGACTCAATCCCCATTCAGTACTTC. It translates to CASTPDSIPIQYF.

In DNA, the CDR3 is TGTGCCAGCAGTTTAATGGGACAGGGGAAGGTCCAGCCCCAGCATTTT. Translated, it gives CASSLMGQGKVQPQHF. This chain connects TRBV27 to TRBJ1-5, with 10 bases fitting TRBD1. The CDR3 spans 16 residues. The germline gives CDR1 MNHEY, CDR2 SMNVEV (reference sequence). V was clipped by 2 bases and J by 7 bases; unmatched bases: 8.

V gene TRBV15 combines with J gene TRBJ2-1; TRBD1 aligns across 7 bases. In germline, CDR1 is LNHNV, CDR2 YYDKDF (reference sequence). CDR3 length: 15 amino acids. The ends lost 4 bases at V and 8 bases at J; junction bases unmatched: 11. CDR3 nucleotide sequence: TGTGCCACCAGCATAAGACAGGGTCTGGCCCATGAGCAGTTCTTC. Its protein is CATSIRQGLAHEQFF.

This clone was picked up a small number of times. The chain joins TRBV3-1 (or the pseudogene TRBV3-2) to TRBJ1-5; TRBD1 matches 7 bases. Germline V lookup: CDR1 LGHDT, CDR2 YNNKEL (reference sequence). This CDR3 is 13 amino acids long. J gave up 11 bases and V 3 bases, and 7 bases lay outside the gene matches. The CDR3 coding sequence is TGTGCCAGCAGCCACGGAGCAGGGGGAGCCCAGCATTTT. This sequence encodes CASSHGAGGAQHF.

V gene TRBV6-5 combines with J gene TRBJ1-1; 10 positions match TRBD1. This CDR3 is built from 13 residues. CDR1 and CDR2 from the germline V gene are MNHEY and SVGAGI. V lost 6 bases and J lost 6; bases outside the gene matches: 4. The CDR3 sequence: CASSRDRGSEAFF. In DNA, the CDR3 is TGTGCCAGCAGCCGGGACAGGGGATCTGAAGCTTTCTTT.

The chain uses TRBV18 and TRBJ1-1, with D possibly TRBD1 on 5 matching bases. The CDR3 spans 14 residues. The germline V gene has CDR1 KGHSH and CDR2 LQKENI. Trimming took 1 base from V and 3 from J, leaving 9 bases between them. CDR3 amino acids: CASSPLGLDTEAFF. The CDR3, as DNA: TGTGCCAGCTCACCACTGGGGCTGGACACTGAAGCTTTCTTT.

This clone appeared a single time. The chain uses TRBV5-1 and TRBJ2-3, with D perhaps TRBD2 (7 bases). Trimming shortened V by 6 bases and J by 7 bases, and 18 bases separated the two germline ends. Germline loops: CDR1 SGHRS, CDR2 YFSETQ. This CDR3 region has 14 residues. CDR3 in DNA: TGCGCCAGCACCCCGATAGGGGGGGATAATACGCAGTATTTT. Translated, it gives CASTPIGGDNTQYF.

V gene TRBV5-1 combines with J gene TRBJ1-2, with 9 bases fitting TRBD1. Germline loops: CDR1 SGHRS, CDR2 YFSETQ. The V gene end was trimmed by 1 base and the J gene end by 5 bases; junction bases not matched to a gene: 6. The length of the CDR3 is 15 residues. In DNA, the CDR3 is TGCGCCAGCAGCTTGTACCCGGGACAGGGTTATGGCTACACCTTC. Translated, it gives CASSLYPGQGYGYTF.

The chain carries TRBV4-3 and TRBJ1-6; tentative D call: TRBD1 (5 bases). Between the trimmed V and J ends, which lost 2 bases and 10 bases, there was a span of 15 bases. Germline loops: CDR1 LGHNA, CDR2 YSLEER. The CDR3 totals 15 residues. The CDR3 DNA reads TGCGCCAGCAGCCAACAGGGAACCTTTGGGTCACCCCTCCACTTT. This sequence encodes CASSQQGTFGSPLHF.